The 20 T cell receptor beta chains listed next were all sequenced from one sample in a study of spatial heterogeneity in lung cancer. Time point in this sample: sample taken at primary tumor resection. Unsorted whole RNA from tumor, nontumor lung or frozen PBMC underwent sequencing. Each CDR3 protein gets one entry after TCRdb re-called the 5' RACE reads with MiXCR. The profile shows around 41,000 distinct CDR3 sequences, roughly 7% of them singletons. The starting material was PBMCs, obtained at surgery. Receptor source: a female donor with early-stage non-small cell lung cancer.

This clonotype came up many times. The CDR3 protein is CSVWDRVGELFF. In DNA, the CDR3 is TGCAGCGTTTGGGACAGGGTCGGGGAGCTGTTTTTT. The chain joins TRBV29-1 to TRBJ2-2, with 9 positions matching TRBD1. V shed 5 bases and J 7 bases; nucleotides not matched to a gene: 2. Germline V CDR1 and CDR2: SQVTM, ANQGSEA. CDR3 length equals 12 residues.

This clonotype came up many times. CDR3 DNA: TGTGCCAGCTCACGTCGGAGGGGAGACAATCAGCCCCAGCATTTT. The encoded protein is CASSRRRGDNQPQHF. The genes are TRBV18 and TRBJ1-5, with TRBD1 as a possible D gene (5 bases). Germline CDR1 and CDR2: KGHSH and LQKENI. The CDR3 length is 15 residues. Trimming left V 4 bases short and J 3 bases short, with 13 bases between. Combining the CDR3 with reference TRBV18 and TRBJ1-5 gives the whole variable domain NAGVMQNPRHLVRRRGQEARLRCSPMKGHSHVYWYRQLPEEGLKFMVYLQKENIIDESGMPKERFSAEFPKEGPSILRIQQVVRGDSAAYFCASSRRRGDNQPQHFGDGTRLSIL.

A few counts support this clonotype. The CDR3 is CASSVGTEDGLYGYTF. The CDR3 bases are TGTGCCAGCAGCGTGGGGACAGAGGATGGCCTATATGGCTACACCTTC. The V gene is TRBV21-1, the J gene TRBJ1-2; the table's D call of TRBD1 was not tested on the DNA. TRBV21-1 is an annotated pseudogene. This CDR3 has 16 residues.

This chain uses TRBV5-6 with TRBJ2-3; perhaps D is TRBD1 or TRBD2 (5 bases each). Trimming cost V 4 bases and J 8 bases, with 17 bases left between them. In germline, CDR1 is SGHDT, CDR2 YYEEEE. This CDR3 comprises 14 residues. CDR3 in DNA: TGTGCCAGCAGCACCGGGACCGTCTACGTTACGCAGTATTTT. Translating gives CASSTGTVYVTQYF. The full variable domain, in which reference TRBV5-6 and TRBJ2-3 provide the parts outside the CDR3, is DAGVTQSPTHLIKTRGQQVTLRCSPKSGHDTVSWYQQALGQGPQFIFQYYEEEERQRGNFPDRFSGHQFPNYSSELNVNALLLGDSALYLCASSTGTVYVTQYFGPGTRLTVL.

This clonotype has more than one count but fewer than ten. The gene calls are TRBV3-1 and TRBJ1-2; D perhaps matches TRBD1 (5 bases). Germline loops: CDR1 LGHDT, CDR2 YNNKEL (reference sequence). The CDR3 is made up of 16 amino acids. The V gene lost 5 bases and the J gene lost 4 bases, with 20 bases spanning the gap. The DNA of the CDR3 is TGTGCCAGCAGCGAAAGGTGGGCTCAGGGCCGCTATGGCTACACCTTC. It yields the protein CASSERWAQGRYGYTF.

CDR3 sequence: CASSRSLSYNEQFF. CDR3 coding DNA: TGTGCCAGCAGCCGTAGCCTCTCCTACAATGAGCAGTTCTTC. The chain couples TRBV7-2 to TRBJ2-1; D is undetermined. Germline V gene sequence: CDR1 SGHTA, CDR2 FQGNSA. Trimming removed 5 bases from V and 0 bases from J, with 8 bases in between. The CDR3 consists of 14 residues.

This clonotype was recorded many times. The chain has TRBV10-3 and TRBJ2-7; TRBD1 is a possible D gene (6 bases). Trimming took 5 bases from V and 0 from J, leaving 14 bases between them. The CDR3 sequence is 15 residues long. Germline V lookup: CDR1 ENHRY, CDR2 SYGVKD. CDR3 sequence (DNA): TGTGCCATCAGTAGGGGGTCTGGAGGCTCCTACGAGCAGTACTTC. Encoded protein: CAISRGSGGSYEQYF.

The V gene is TRBV12-3 or TRBV12-4, the J gene TRBJ2-7; D is undetermined. V lost 8 bases to trimming and J lost 9 bases, with 17 bases between them. The CDR3 spans 12 residues. Here the CDR3 DNA reads TGTGCCAGCGGGCTCCCTAGACAAAGGCAGTACTTC. This sequence encodes CASGLPRQRQYF.

This clonotype came up many times. The V and J genes are TRBV4-3 and TRBJ2-3; D gene ambiguous. V lost 0 bases, J lost 3 bases, and 4 bases lay in between. Germline V gene data show CDR1 as LGHNA and CDR2 as YSLEER. This CDR3 comprises 13 residues. The CDR3 region is CASSQEATDTQYF. The DNA for the CDR3 is TGCGCCAGCAGCCAAGAGGCAACAGATACGCAGTATTTT.

This clonotype was seen many times. The chain couples TRBV2 to TRBJ2-5; D call uncertain. The V end lost 2 bases, the J end lost 0 bases, and 4 bases lay between the germline ends. Germline loops: CDR1 SNHLY, CDR2 FYNNEI. The CDR3 runs to 13 residues. The CDR3 bases are TGTGCCAGCAGTGAACAGTACCAAGAGACCCAGTACTTC. Translation gives CASSEQYQETQYF.

This clonotype appeared many times. The CDR3 reads CASTSTGQPSYNEQFF. The DNA for the CDR3 is TGTGCCAGCACCTCAACGGGACAACCCTCCTACAATGAGCAGTTCTTC. The V call is TRBV3-1, the J call TRBJ2-1, with D maybe TRBD1 (6 bases). Germline loops: CDR1 LGHDT, CDR2 YNNKEL (reference sequence). V was trimmed by 7 bases and J by 0 bases, leaving 16 bases between them. CDR3 size: 16 residues.

V is TRBV7-9 and J is TRBJ1-2; 7 nucleotides align to TRBD1. The CDR3 runs 16 residues. Germline-derived CDR1 and CDR2 are SEHNR and FQNEAQ (reference sequence). J gave up 7 bases and V 5 bases, and 16 bases lay outside the gene matches. The CDR3 reads CASSPSRGQGLGGYTF. CDR3 in DNA: TGTGCCAGCAGCCCCAGTAGGGGGCAGGGGCTTGGTGGCTACACCTTC.

This clonotype was detected a few times. V is TRBV5-4 and J is TRBJ1-4; possibly TRBD1 for D (6 bases). The germline V gene encodes CDR1 SGHNT and CDR2 YYREEE (reference sequence). Trimming took 4 bases from V and 4 from J, leaving 14 bases between them. CDR3 size: 15 residues. CDR3 protein: CASSTNRAVNEKLFF. The CDR3 nucleotides are TGTGCCAGCAGCACCAACAGGGCCGTTAATGAAAAACTGTTTTTT.

This clonotype was counted at least ten times. The rearrangement joins TRBV3-1 to TRBJ1-5; 9 nucleotides align to TRBD1. CDR1 and CDR2 (germline): LGHDT, YNNKEL (reference sequence). Trimming removed 3 bases from V and 7 bases from J; junction bases left unmatched: 4. CDR3 length: 14 amino acids. The CDR3 loop reads CASSQGQGTQPQHF. In DNA form, the CDR3 reads TGTGCCAGCAGCCAGGGACAGGGCACGCAGCCCCAGCATTTT.

This clonotype was seen many times. The rearrangement joins TRBV28 to TRBJ2-4; 8 bases align to TRBD1. The CDR3 is 13 residues long. V trimming: 5 bases; J trimming: 9 bases; junction bases outside the gene matches: 6. Germline V lookup: CDR1 MDHEN, CDR2 SYDVKM. This CDR3 is CASSPGQGAIQYF. In DNA form, the CDR3 reads TGTGCCAGCAGTCCCGGACAGGGCGCCATTCAGTACTTC.

This clonotype was counted at least ten times. The chain links TRBV6-5 to TRBJ1-4, with D perhaps matching TRBD1 (6 bases). V dropped 1 base and J dropped 7 bases, with 16 bases sitting between them. CDR3 length: 16 residues. Germline loops: CDR1 MNHEY, CDR2 SVGAGI. CDR3 loop: CASSYLRGGLGEKLFF. The CDR3 coding sequence is TGTGCCAGCAGTTACTTGAGGGGGGGCCTCGGTGAAAAACTGTTTTTT.

The sample holds many counts of this clonotype. The rearrangement uses TRBV21-1 and TRBJ2-3; TRBD1, the table's D call, was not compared with the DNA. TRBV21-1 is noted as a pseudogene. This CDR3 region has 14 residues. DNA of the CDR3: TGTGCCCCCTTAGGGGGCCCGAGCACAGATACGCAGTATTTT. Residues: CAPLGGPSTDTQYF.

This clonotype was counted only a few times. The chain uses TRBV6-5 and TRBJ2-3; 8 bases are shared with TRBD1. The CDR3 sequence is 17 residues long. J was trimmed by 4 bases and V by 6 bases; bases with no gene match: 15. CDR1 is MNHEY, CDR2 SVGAGI, per germline. The CDR3 reads CASSKIPPGQGSDTQYF. The CDR3 DNA reads TGTGCCAGCAGCAAGATTCCCCCCGGACAGGGCTCAGATACGCAGTATTTT.

J is TRBJ2-3 and V is TRBV11-3; 10 bases match TRBD2. CDR3 size: 17 residues. Germline V gene sequence: CDR1 SGHNT, CDR2 YENEEA. The V segment lost 2 bases and the J segment 0 bases; nucleotides outside the gene matches: 5. Here the CDR3 DNA reads TGTGCCAGCAGCTTACAGAGGACTAGCGGTAGCACAGATACGCAGTATTTT. This translates into CASSLQRTSGSTDTQYF.

Concerning this clonotype itself: This may stem from a read error, because a much larger clone lies one nucleotide away. The J gene is TRBJ2-5, the V gene TRBV7-2; 7 bases match TRBD1. Germline CDR1 and CDR2: SGHTA and FQGNSA. The trim removed 5 bases at V and 4 bases at J, leaving 7 bases unmatched. This CDR3 comprises 14 residues. DNA for the CDR3: TGTGCCAGCAGCACAGGGGCGGCGGGAGAGACCCAGTACTTC. As protein: CASSTGAAGETQYF.